The entry below describes one T cell receptor (beta chain). Antigen: not known. The data derive from a study of blood T cells in healthy people across ages. Study conclusions and caveats: Naive CD4+ cell counts and diversity both ran higher in long-lived than in aged donors. When one million T cells were used, diversity estimates were thought to be underestimates. Older individuals had lower TCR beta diversity per million T cells (the decline was roughly linear).

The second PCR ran about 6 to 12 cycles with a sample-barcoded 5' primer and J-beta primers. TCRdb recomputed calls from the 5' RACE reads with MiXCR, one row per CDR3 protein. The data show 380,000 or so distinct CDR3 sequences, approximately 47% seen once. Per germline, CDR1 LGHNT and CDR2 FRNRAP. CDR3 length: 13 residues. Sequences were obtained from blood. The source of this sequence is a man between 60 and 70 years old in good health. The chain links TRBV12-5 to TRBJ2-4; D is perhaps TRBD1 (6 bases). With the DNA end fitting TRBJ2-7 better, the J assignment may be wrong. The CDR3 DNA sequence: TGTGCTACAACGCCCCCAGGGGAACTCGAGCAGTACTTC. It specifies CATTPPGELEQYF.